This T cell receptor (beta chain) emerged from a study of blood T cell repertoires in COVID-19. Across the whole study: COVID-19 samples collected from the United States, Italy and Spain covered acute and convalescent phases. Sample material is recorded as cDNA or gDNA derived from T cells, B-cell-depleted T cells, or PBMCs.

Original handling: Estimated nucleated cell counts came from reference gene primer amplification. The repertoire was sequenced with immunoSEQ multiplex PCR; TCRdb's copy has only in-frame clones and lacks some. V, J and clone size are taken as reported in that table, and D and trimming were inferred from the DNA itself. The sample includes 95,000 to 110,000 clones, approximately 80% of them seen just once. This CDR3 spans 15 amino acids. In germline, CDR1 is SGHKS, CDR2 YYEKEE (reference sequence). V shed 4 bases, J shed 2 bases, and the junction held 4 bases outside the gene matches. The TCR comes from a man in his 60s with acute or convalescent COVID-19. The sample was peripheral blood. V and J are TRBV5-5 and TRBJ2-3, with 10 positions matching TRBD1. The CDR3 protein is CASSGGQGTTDTQYF. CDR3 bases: TGTGCCAGCAGCGGGGGACAGGGGACCACAGATACGCAGTATTTT.